Listed here are 2 T cell receptor beta chains from one sample, sequenced in a study of control samples from healthy donors and cancer patients. Sequenced by immunoSEQ multiplex PCR; TCRdb stores in-frame clones only, minus some. The sample shows 130,000 or so clones, over 75% of them seen only once. Sequenced: blood. Every receptor here comes from a man aged 60 to 69 in good health.

The CDR3 region has the DNA TGTGCCAGCAGCCAAGACGGGTTTGGAAACACCATATATTTT. As protein: CASSQDGFGNTIYF. The V call is TRBV3-1 (or the pseudogene TRBV3-2), the J call TRBJ1-3, with D unresolved. V was clipped by 0 bases and J by 3 bases, with 6 bases between them. CDR1 and CDR2 from the germline V gene are LGHDT and YNNKEL (reference sequence). CDR3 length equals 14 residues.

The rearrangement uses TRBV9 and TRBJ2-6; a weak D match, TRBD2 (6 bases). Germline V gives CDR1 SGDLS, CDR2 YYNGEE. The V end lost 6 bases, the J end lost 1 base, and 17 bases lay between the germline ends. The CDR3 runs 17 residues. The DNA of the CDR3 is TGTGCCAGCAACGAGAGGGGAGGAGGTTCTGGGGCCAACGTCCTGACTTTC. Protein sequence: CASNERGGGSGANVLTF. The whole variable domain, filled in from reference TRBV9 and TRBJ2-6, reads DSGVTQTPKHLITATGQRVTLRCSPRSGDLSVYWYQQSLDQGLQFLIQYYNGEERAKGNILERFSAQQFPDLHSELNLSSLELGDSALYFCASNERGGGSGANVLTFGAGSRLTVL.